The 8 T cell receptor beta chains below were found in one sample sequenced in a study of CD8 T cells in Susac syndrome. Reverse transcription of roughly 0.5 to 1 ug RNA was performed with random hexamers. In TCRdb, the immunoSEQ multiplex PCR reads were re-called with MiXCR into one record per CDR3 protein. Altogether under 250,000 distinct CDR3 sequences are present, roughly 93% being singletons, with the ten largest covering 0.15% to 0.2%. The specimen was CD4+ T cells from PBMCs. Receptors originate from a human donor with Susac syndrome.

The rearrangement uses TRBV3-1 and TRBJ1-2; TRBD1 agrees at 9 bases. CDR1 is LGHDT, CDR2 YNNKEL, per germline (reference sequence). This CDR3 has 15 residues. V shed 4 bases, J shed 2 bases, and the junction held 5 bases outside the gene matches. This CDR3 reads CASSRVDRGNYGYTF. The DNA of the CDR3 is TGTGCCAGCAGCCGAGTGGACAGGGGAAACTATGGCTACACCTTC.

A few counts support this clonotype. In DNA form, the CDR3 reads TGCGCCAGCAGCCAAGAACGAGCCGATGGGGACGGCTATAATTCACCCCTCCACTTT. This encodes CASSQERADGDGYNSPLHF. The chain uses TRBV4-1 and TRBJ1-6; maybe TRBD1 (5 bases). V lost 0 bases and J 3 bases, leaving 18 bases between the germline ends. The length of the CDR3 is 19 residues. Looked up from germline, CDR1 is MGHRA and CDR2 is YSYEKL.

The chain joins TRBV12-5 to TRBJ1-1; D is ambiguous. The V end lost 1 base, the J end lost 8 bases, and 14 bases lay between the germline ends. From germline, CDR1 is LGHNT and CDR2 FRNRAP. This CDR3 contains 14 residues. The CDR3 DNA reads TGTGCTAGTGGTTTGGACCGAGGACTGAACGAAGCTTTCTTT. It translates to CASGLDRGLNEAFF.

J is TRBJ1-1 and V is TRBV11-2; D gene uncertain. This CDR3 has 13 residues. Trimming left V 0 bases short and J 10 bases short, with 12 bases between. The germline gives CDR1 SGHAT, CDR2 FQNNGV. The CDR3 spells CASSLDPEGPAFF. For the CDR3, the DNA is TGTGCCAGCAGCTTAGATCCGGAGGGTCCAGCTTTCTTT.

This sequence joins TRBV20-1 and TRBJ2-7; 8 bases match TRBD1. The germline CDR1 and CDR2 sequences are DFQATT and SNEGSKA (reference sequence). V trimming: 6 bases; J trimming: 6 bases; junction bases outside the gene matches: 16. The CDR3 is made up of 15 amino acids. The CDR3 spells CSALDLGQGGGEQYF. CDR3 sequence (DNA): TGCAGTGCCCTAGACCTCGGACAGGGTGGCGGCGAGCAGTACTTC.

A few counts support this clonotype. The chain links TRBV3-1 to TRBJ1-2, with D perhaps matching TRBD1 (6 bases). CDR1 LGHDT and CDR2 YNNKEL come from the germline V gene (reference sequence). Trimming shortened V by 4 bases and J by 4 bases, and 13 bases separated the two germline ends. This CDR3 is 14 amino acids long. The CDR3 DNA sequence: TGTGCCAGCAGCCCTCAACAGGGTCCCTATGGCTACACCTTC. Protein: CASSPQQGPYGYTF.

The genes are TRBV4-3 and TRBJ1-2; D remains unclear. Between the trimmed V and J ends, which lost 1 base and 6 bases, there was a span of 15 bases. This CDR3 region has 15 residues. Germline CDR1 is LGHNA and CDR2 is YSLEER. CDR3 residues: CASSQVNRPLDGYTF. CDR3 DNA sequence: TGCGCCAGCAGCCAAGTGAATCGGCCCTTGGATGGCTACACCTTC.

The rearrangement links TRBV5-6 to TRBJ1-2, with 9 bases that match TRBD1. Looked up from germline, CDR1 is SGHDT and CDR2 is YYEEEE. This CDR3 contains 14 residues. V dropped 5 bases and J dropped 4; count of bases not matched to a gene: 6. CDR3 in DNA: TGTGCCAGCAGTAAGGGGGGACAGGGCTATGGCTACACCTTC. Translated: CASSKGGQGYGYTF.